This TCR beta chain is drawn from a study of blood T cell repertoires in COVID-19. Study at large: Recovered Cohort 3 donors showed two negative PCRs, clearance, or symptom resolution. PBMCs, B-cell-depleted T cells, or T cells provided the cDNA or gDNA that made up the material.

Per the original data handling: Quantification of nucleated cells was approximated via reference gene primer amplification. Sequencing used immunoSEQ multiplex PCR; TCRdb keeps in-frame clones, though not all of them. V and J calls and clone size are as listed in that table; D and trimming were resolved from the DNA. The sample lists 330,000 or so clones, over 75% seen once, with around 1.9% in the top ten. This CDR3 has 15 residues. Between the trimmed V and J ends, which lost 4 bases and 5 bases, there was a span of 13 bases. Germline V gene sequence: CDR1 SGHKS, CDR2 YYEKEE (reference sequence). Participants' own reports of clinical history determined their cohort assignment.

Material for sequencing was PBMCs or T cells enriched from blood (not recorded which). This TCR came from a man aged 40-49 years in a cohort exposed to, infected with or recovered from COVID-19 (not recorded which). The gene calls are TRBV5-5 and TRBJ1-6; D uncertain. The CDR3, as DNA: TGTGCCAGCAGCGGGGTTGAGGGCAATAATTCACCCCTCCACTTT. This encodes CASSGVEGNNSPLHF.